This TCR beta chain was captured by sequencing in a study of cytomegalovirus exposure and HLA in healthy donors. Healthy individuals who donated bone marrow served as the donors. V was pared by 5 bases and J by 3 bases, with 15 bases between. From germline, CDR1 is GTSNPN and CDR2 SVGIG (reference sequence). The CDR3 is 14 amino acids. Study-wide results and limits: Associated with cytomegalovirus, according to the listing, were 150 to 200 TCR beta chains. An analysis done earlier found most TCR beta V segments productive about 87% or about 30% of the time.

In the PCR, 60 Vbeta and 13 Jbeta primers were used. Libraries were prepared by immunoSEQ multiplex PCR; TCRdb keeps only in-frame clonotypes and omits some of them. The table includes roughly 130,000 clones, 80% detected once. About this clone: The antigen is not known.

The sample consisted of PBMCs. The gene calls are TRBV30 and TRBJ2-3; a weak D match, TRBD2 (5 bases). The TCR comes from a young man in good health and CMV-seronegative. Written as DNA, the CDR3 is TGTGCCTGGGATCTAGCAAGCGGAACAGATACGCAGTATTTT. Protein product: CAWDLASGTDTQYF.